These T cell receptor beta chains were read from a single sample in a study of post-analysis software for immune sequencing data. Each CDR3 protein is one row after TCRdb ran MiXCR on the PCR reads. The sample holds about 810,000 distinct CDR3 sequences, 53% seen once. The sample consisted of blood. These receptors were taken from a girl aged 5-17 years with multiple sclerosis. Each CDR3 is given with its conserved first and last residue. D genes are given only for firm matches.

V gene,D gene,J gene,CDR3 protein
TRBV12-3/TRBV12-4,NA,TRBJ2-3,CASSLPAHTDTQYF
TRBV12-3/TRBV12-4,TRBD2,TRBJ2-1,CASSPWREGRYNEQFF
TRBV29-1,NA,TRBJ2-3,CSVGGAESTDTQYF
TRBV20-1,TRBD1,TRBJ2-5,CSAWATGEQETQYF
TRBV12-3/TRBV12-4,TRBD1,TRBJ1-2,CASSSDRGEYGYTF
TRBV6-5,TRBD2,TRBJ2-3,CASTDGGTDTQYF
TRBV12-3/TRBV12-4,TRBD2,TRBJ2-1,CASSFRDTRTSVDRNYNEQFF
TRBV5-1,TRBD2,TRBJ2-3,CASSHERGADTQYF
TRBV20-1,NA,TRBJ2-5,CSVRPQETQYF
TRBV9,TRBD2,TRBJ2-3,CASSVAGGRADTQYF
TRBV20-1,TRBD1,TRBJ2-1,CSASGTGAYNEQFF
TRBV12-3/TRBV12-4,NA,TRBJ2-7,CASSPVAETSSYEQYF
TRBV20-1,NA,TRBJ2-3,CSASGPLTDTQYF
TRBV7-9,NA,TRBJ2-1,CASSLALYNEQFF
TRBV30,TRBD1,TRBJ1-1,CAWTHGQGTAAFF
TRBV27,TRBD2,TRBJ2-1,CASSFGIRAGGLSSYNEQFF
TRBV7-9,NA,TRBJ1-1,CASSFEGVGTEAFF
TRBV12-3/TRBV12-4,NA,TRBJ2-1,CASSLQGNEQFF
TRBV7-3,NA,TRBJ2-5,CASSLGRGGAETQYF
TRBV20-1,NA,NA,CSARVGGRAEQYF
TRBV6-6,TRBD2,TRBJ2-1,CASSSPAGLAYNNEQFF
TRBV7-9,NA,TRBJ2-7,CASSLLRDRSYEQYF
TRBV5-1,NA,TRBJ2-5,CASSLTQETQYF
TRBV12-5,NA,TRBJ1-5,CASALGRAQPQHF
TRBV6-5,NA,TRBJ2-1,CASSYGRGSYNEQFF
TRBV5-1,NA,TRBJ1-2,CASSSQGGDYGYTF
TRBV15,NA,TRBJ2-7,CATSRAGEYEQYF
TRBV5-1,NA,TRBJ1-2,CASSTHRDGYTF
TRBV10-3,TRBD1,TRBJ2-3,CAISESRGQGAEGDTQYF
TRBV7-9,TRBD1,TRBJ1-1,CASSLDRGEAFF
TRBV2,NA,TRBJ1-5,CASTWGKSNQPQHF
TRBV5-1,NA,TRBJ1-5,CASSPSGGDQPQHF
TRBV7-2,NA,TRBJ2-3,CASSLKYSYTDTQYF
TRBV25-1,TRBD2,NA,CASSPRASGSSYNEQYF
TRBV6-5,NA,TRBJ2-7,CASSYSRGDEQYF
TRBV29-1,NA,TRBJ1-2,CSVAGADYGYTF